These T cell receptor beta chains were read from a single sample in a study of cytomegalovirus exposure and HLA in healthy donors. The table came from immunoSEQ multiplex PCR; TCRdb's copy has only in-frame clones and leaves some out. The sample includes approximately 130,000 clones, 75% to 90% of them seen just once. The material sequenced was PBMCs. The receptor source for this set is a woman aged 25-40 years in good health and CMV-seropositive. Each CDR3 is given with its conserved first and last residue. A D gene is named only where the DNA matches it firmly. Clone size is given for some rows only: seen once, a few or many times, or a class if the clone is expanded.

CDR3 DNA: TGCGCCAGCAGCCAGTGGACAGGGAAGAACACTGAAGCTTTCTTT; CDR3 protein: CASSQWTGKNTEAFF; V gene: TRBV4-1; D gene: TRBD1; J gene: TRBJ1-1; clone size: .
CDR3 DNA: TGCGCCAGCAGCCCCCCCCCGGCGGGCCAAGAGACCCAGTACTTC; CDR3 protein: CASSPPPAGQETQYF; V gene: TRBV5-1; D gene: .; J gene: TRBJ2-5; clone size: .
CDR3 DNA: TGCGCCAGCAGCCTCACAGGGGACGCGAACACCGGGGAGCTGTTTTTT; CDR3 protein: CASSLTGDANTGELFF; V gene: TRBV5-1; D gene: TRBD1; J gene: TRBJ2-2; clone size: .
CDR3 DNA: TGTGCCAGCATTCGGCGGCCGGGTCAGCCCCAGCATTTT; CDR3 protein: CASIRRPGQPQHF; V gene: TRBV2; D gene: .; J gene: TRBJ1-5; clone size: .
CDR3 DNA: TGTGCCAGCAGTCGAACAGGGGGAGGTGAAAAACTGTTTTTT; CDR3 protein: CASSRTGGGEKLFF; V gene: TRBV9; D gene: TRBD1; J gene: TRBJ1-4; clone size: .
CDR3 DNA: TGTGCCAGCAGCCAAGCGGCCAGGGGGTCTAATGAAAAACTGTTTTTT; CDR3 protein: CASSQAARGSNEKLFF; V gene: TRBV4-2; D gene: TRBD1; J gene: TRBJ1-4; clone size: .
CDR3 DNA: TGCGCCAGCAGCCAGGACAGGGAAGCGGGCGGCTACACCTTC; CDR3 protein: CASSQDREAGGYTF; V gene: TRBV5-1; D gene: TRBD1; J gene: TRBJ1-2; clone size: few
CDR3 DNA: TGTGCCAGCTCTCCCGGGACAGACTATGGCTACACCTTC; CDR3 protein: CASSPGTDYGYTF; V gene: TRBV18; D gene: TRBD1; J gene: TRBJ1-2; clone size: .
CDR3 DNA: TGCGCCAGCAGCCAAGACGTCGCGAAATTCAATGAGCAGTTCTTC; CDR3 protein: CASSQDVAKFNEQFF; V gene: TRBV4-1; D gene: .; J gene: TRBJ2-1; clone size: .
CDR3 DNA: TGCGCCAGCAGCTTTAATCCGGGACAGCGGGCAGATTCACCCCTCCACTTT; CDR3 protein: CASSFNPGQRADSPLHF; V gene: TRBV5-1; D gene: TRBD1; J gene: TRBJ1-6; clone size: .
CDR3 DNA: TGTGCCAGCAGAGACAGGGGAGAGACCCAGTACTTC; CDR3 protein: CASRDRGETQYF; V gene: TRBV2; D gene: TRBD1; J gene: TRBJ2-5; clone size: .
CDR3 DNA: TGTGCCAGCAGCTTAGGCGGGGAGTCCTACGAGCAGTACTTC; CDR3 protein: CASSLGGESYEQYF; V gene: TRBV11-3; D gene: .; J gene: TRBJ2-7; clone size: once
CDR3 DNA: TGCGCCAGCAGCTTTAGAACGAGCTCCTATAATTCACCCCTCCACTTT; CDR3 protein: CASSFRTSSYNSPLHF; V gene: TRBV5-1; D gene: .; J gene: TRBJ1-6; clone size: .
CDR3 DNA: TGTGCCAGCAGCCTCTTGAAGAGGGGGAAGGGCGATGGCTACACCTTC; CDR3 protein: CASSLLKRGKGDGYTF; V gene: TRBV7-9; D gene: .; J gene: TRBJ1-2; clone size: .
CDR3 DNA: TGTGCCAGTAGTATCCAGACAGGGGCGTACTATGGCTACACCTTC; CDR3 protein: CASSIQTGAYYGYTF; V gene: TRBV19; D gene: TRBD1; J gene: TRBJ1-2; clone size: .
CDR3 DNA: TGTGCCAGCAGCTTACGGCTGACAGCAACTCACGAGCAGTACTTC; CDR3 protein: CASSLRLTATHEQYF; V gene: TRBV11-2; D gene: .; J gene: TRBJ2-7; clone size: once
CDR3 DNA: TGTGCCAGCAGCCCCCGCGGTCGTGCGGGGGGGACCTCCTACAATGAGCAGTTCTTC; CDR3 protein: CASSPRGRAGGTSYNEQFF; V gene: TRBV7-9; D gene: TRBD2; J gene: TRBJ2-1; clone size: .
CDR3 DNA: TGCGCCAGCAGCTACCCCGGGGGGAAGAAGGAGACCCAGTACTTC; CDR3 protein: CASSYPGGKKETQYF; V gene: TRBV5-1; D gene: TRBD2; J gene: TRBJ2-5; clone size: once
CDR3 DNA: TGTGCCAGTAGTCCATGGACCGCTGCGGGTGAGACCCAGTACTTC; CDR3 protein: CASSPWTAAGETQYF; V gene: TRBV19; D gene: .; J gene: TRBJ2-5; clone size: .
CDR3 DNA: TGTGCCAGCAGCTGGGGGGGGGAGACCCAGTACTTC; CDR3 protein: CASSWGGETQYF; V gene: TRBV11-1; D gene: TRBD2; J gene: TRBJ2-5; clone size: .
CDR3 DNA: TGCAGCGGGGGCGGGGACTCCTACAATGAGCAGTTCTTC; CDR3 protein: CSGGGDSYNEQFF; V gene: TRBV29-1; D gene: .; J gene: TRBJ2-1; clone size: .
CDR3 DNA: TGTGCCAGCAGTTTGACAGGGGTTAGCACAGATACGCAGTATTTT; CDR3 protein: CASSLTGVSTDTQYF; V gene: TRBV2; D gene: TRBD1; J gene: TRBJ2-3; clone size: once
CDR3 DNA: TGCAGCGTCACGTTGGGGGGACAGACCGGGGAGCTGTTTTTT; CDR3 protein: CSVTLGGQTGELFF; V gene: TRBV29-1; D gene: .; J gene: TRBJ2-2; clone size: .
CDR3 DNA: TGTGCCAGCATGGTGGCTAGCGGAGTCGCTAGCACAGATACGCAGTATTTT; CDR3 protein: CASMVASGVASTDTQYF; V gene: TRBV7-9; D gene: TRBD2; J gene: TRBJ2-3; clone size: .
CDR3 DNA: TGTGCCAGCAGTCCGTACCGGGACAGCCTTTGGGAGCAGTACTTC; CDR3 protein: CASSPYRDSLWEQYF; V gene: TRBV28; D gene: TRBD1; J gene: TRBJ2-7; clone size: .
CDR3 DNA: TGTGCCAGTTATGGACAGCCCTCCTATGGCTACACCTTC; CDR3 protein: CASYGQPSYGYTF; V gene: TRBV19; D gene: .; J gene: TRBJ1-2; clone size: .
CDR3 DNA: TGTGCCTGGGGGCCGGGAGCCTATGGCTACACCTTC; CDR3 protein: CAWGPGAYGYTF; V gene: TRBV30; D gene: .; J gene: TRBJ1-2; clone size: .
CDR3 DNA: TGTGCCAGCTCTTTCATCGTGACAGCGAACACTGAAGCTTTCTTT; CDR3 protein: CASSFIVTANTEAFF; V gene: TRBV28; D gene: .; J gene: TRBJ1-1; clone size: .
CDR3 DNA: TGTGCCAGCAGAGCTGGGGGGGGCTATGGCTACACCTTC; CDR3 protein: CASRAGGGYGYTF; V gene: TRBV6-5; D gene: .; J gene: TRBJ1-2; clone size: .
CDR3 DNA: TGTGCCAGCAGTGAGGGGGACAGGGACCAGCCCCAGCATTTT; CDR3 protein: CASSEGDRDQPQHF; V gene: TRBV2; D gene: TRBD1; J gene: TRBJ1-5; clone size: .
CDR3 DNA: TGCGCCAGCAGTCGCGGGGCTTTCTTT; CDR3 protein: CASSRGAFF; V gene: TRBV23-1; D gene: .; J gene: TRBJ1-1; clone size: .
CDR3 DNA: TGTGCCAGCAGCTTCCCCGGGACTATTGAGCAGTTCTTC; CDR3 protein: CASSFPGTIEQFF; V gene: TRBV13; D gene: TRBD2; J gene: TRBJ2-1; clone size: .
CDR3 DNA: TGTGCCAGCAGCTTACCCCCCAACTCCTACGAGCAGTACTTC; CDR3 protein: CASSLPPNSYEQYF; V gene: TRBV7-9; D gene: .; J gene: TRBJ2-7; clone size: .
CDR3 DNA: TGTGCCAGCAGTTCCTCAGGGTTAGGGCAGTTCTTC; CDR3 protein: CASSSSGLGQFF; V gene: TRBV28; D gene: .; J gene: TRBJ2-1; clone size: .
CDR3 DNA: TGTGCCAGTAGTATTGGCTTAGGCGGTTCCTACGAGCAGTACTTC; CDR3 protein: CASSIGLGGSYEQYF; V gene: TRBV19; D gene: .; J gene: TRBJ2-7; clone size: .
CDR3 DNA: TGTGCCAGCAGCGTAGAGGTAGGGGTGAGGCGGTTCTTC; CDR3 protein: CASSVEVGVRRFF; V gene: TRBV9; D gene: .; J gene: TRBJ2-1; clone size: .
CDR3 DNA: TGTGCCAGTAGTATAGGGGTCGCGGGGGCTGAAGCTTTCTTT; CDR3 protein: CASSIGVAGAEAFF; V gene: TRBV19; D gene: .; J gene: TRBJ1-1; clone size: .
CDR3 DNA: TGTGCCAGTAGTGCCTACCGGAACACTGAAGCTTTCTTT; CDR3 protein: CASSAYRNTEAFF; V gene: TRBV19; D gene: .; J gene: TRBJ1-1; clone size: .
CDR3 DNA: TGCGCCAGCAGTGAGGAGGGGCCTAGCGTTTACCACTCCTACGAGCAGTACTTC; CDR3 protein: CASSEEGPSVYHSYEQYF; V gene: TRBV10-2; D gene: .; J gene: TRBJ2-7; clone size: .
CDR3 DNA: TGTGCCACCAGACGACAACCGGGACTAGGAGGAGAGACCCAGTACTTC; CDR3 protein: CATRRQPGLGGETQYF; V gene: TRBV15; D gene: TRBD2; J gene: TRBJ2-5; clone size: .
CDR3 DNA: TGCGCCAGCAGCTTCAACGGCATCCCGGGGGAAAAACTGTTTTTT; CDR3 protein: CASSFNGIPGEKLFF; V gene: TRBV5-1; D gene: .; J gene: TRBJ1-4; clone size: .
CDR3 DNA: TGTGCCAGTAGCATCGGGGGGGGCGCGGAGACCCAGTACTTC; CDR3 protein: CASSIGGGAETQYF; V gene: TRBV19; D gene: TRBD2; J gene: TRBJ2-5; clone size: .
CDR3 DNA: TGTGCCAGCAGCCCCCCGGACAGGTTCGGAGACTACACCTTC; CDR3 protein: CASSPPDRFGDYTF; V gene: TRBV7-2; D gene: TRBD1; J gene: TRBJ1-2; clone size: .
CDR3 DNA: TGTGCCAGCAGCGCCCGGACAGCCTCAGTCTCTGGAAACACCATATATTTT; CDR3 protein: CASSARTASVSGNTIYF; V gene: TRBV9; D gene: .; J gene: TRBJ1-3; clone size: few
CDR3 DNA: TGTGCCAGCAGCGTTAGGACAGGGGTCGAGCAGTACTTC; CDR3 protein: CASSVRTGVEQYF; V gene: TRBV9; D gene: TRBD1; J gene: TRBJ2-7; clone size: .
CDR3 DNA: TGTGCCAGCAGCCCGGGACTAAGGATCGAGACCCAGTACTTC; CDR3 protein: CASSPGLRIETQYF; V gene: TRBV5-6; D gene: TRBD2; J gene: TRBJ2-5; clone size: .
CDR3 DNA: TGTGCCAGTAGTGCCCAGTACAATGAGCAGTTCTTC; CDR3 protein: CASSAQYNEQFF; V gene: TRBV19; D gene: .; J gene: TRBJ2-1; clone size: .
CDR3 DNA: TGTGCCAGCAGTGAGATAACGGGGGGGACTGAAGCTTTCTTT; CDR3 protein: CASSEITGGTEAFF; V gene: TRBV6-1; D gene: .; J gene: TRBJ1-1; clone size: .
CDR3 DNA: TGTGCCAGCAGACGCCCGCCGGGTACCGAGCAGTACTTC; CDR3 protein: CASRRPPGTEQYF; V gene: TRBV6-5; D gene: .; J gene: TRBJ2-7; clone size: .
CDR3 DNA: TGTGCCAGCAGTGAGTTGTCAGTTATAACGAACACCGGGGAGCTGTTTTTT; CDR3 protein: CASSELSVITNTGELFF; V gene: TRBV2; D gene: .; J gene: TRBJ2-2; clone size: .
CDR3 DNA: TGTGCCAGCAGCGGGGGACAGGGGCTGGGGGGGGCTTTCTTT; CDR3 protein: CASSGGQGLGGAFF; V gene: TRBV9; D gene: TRBD1; J gene: TRBJ1-1; clone size: .